The T cell receptor beta chain described here comes from a study of Tregs in tolerant kidney transplant recipients. Assay: immunoSEQ multiplex PCR; the TCRdb copy retains only in-frame clones and omits some. The sample contains tens of thousands of clones, less than 90% of which appear only once. The V segment lost 3 bases and the J segment 4 bases; nucleotides outside the gene matches: 10. This CDR3 region has 17 residues. CDR1 and CDR2 from the germline V gene are LGHNA and YNFKEQ. The TCR was taken from a human donor in good health. Sequenced input: CD4+ T cells from blood. The chain is built from TRBV4-2 and TRBJ2-2, with 8 bases identical to TRBD2. DNA for the CDR3: TGTGCCAGCAGCCAGGGCTGGGCGGGGGGACTCACCGGGGAGCTGTTTTTT. Its protein is CASSQGWAGGLTGELFF.